Following are 21 T cell receptor beta chains from one sample sequenced in a study of T cell repertoires in aging, cancer and after chemotherapy. The template was genomic DNA from peripheral blood, not RNA. Rearranged V-D-J TRB sequences were amplified with a mixed TRB-A/B primer pool. TCRdb ran MiXCR on the multiplex PCR reads and lists one entry per CDR3 protein. The sample shows some 19,000 distinct CDR3 sequences, about 37% of them seen only once. Source material: blood. These receptors came from a human donor with a solid tumor.

This CDR3 is CASRQGNDNSPLHF. The CDR3 DNA sequence: TGTGCCAGCAGGCAGGGTAACGATAATTCACCCCTCCACTTT. This chain uses TRBV12-3 or TRBV12-4 with TRBJ1-6; possible D gene TRBD1, 5 bases. V lost 6 bases and J lost 5, with 11 bases in between. CDR3 length: 14 residues.

The genes are TRBV7-6 and TRBJ2-1, with TRBD2 matching over 10 bases. J was trimmed by 13 bases and V by 1 base; bases with no gene match: 4. CDR1 is SGHVS, CDR2 FNYEAQ, per germline. This CDR3 is 13 amino acids long. As DNA, the CDR3 is TGTGCCAGCAGCTTAGTAGCGGGAGGCTCTCAGTTCTTC. Amino acid sequence: CASSLVAGGSQFF.

This clonotype was counted between two and nine times. The rearrangement joins TRBV6-2 or TRBV6-3 to TRBJ2-6; D tentatively reads TRBD1 or TRBD2 (5 bases each). CDR3 size: 15 residues. The ends were cut back, 7 bases at V and 1 base at J, with 11 bases in the middle. From germline, CDR1 is MNHEY and CDR2 SVGEGT. In DNA, the CDR3 is TGTGCCAGCACGGGGCATGGGTCTGGGGCCAACGTCCTGACTTTC. Protein sequence: CASTGHGSGANVLTF.

This clonotype turned up a few times. This chain uses TRBV6-1 with TRBJ2-5; possible D gene TRBD1, 6 bases. With 5 bases removed from V and 3 bases from J, the gap between germline ends came to 22 bases. This CDR3 is built from 17 residues. CDR1 and CDR2 (germline): MNHNS, SASEGT. CDR3 DNA: TGTGCCAGCAGTCTCAGGCCCGGAACAGGGAGTAAAGAGACCCAGTACTTC. Its protein is CASSLRPGTGSKETQYF.

The CDR3 bases are TGTGCCAGCAGCCAAGGGCAAGACTATGGCTACACCTTC. This encodes CASSQGQDYGYTF. V and J are TRBV6-1 and TRBJ1-2, with unresolved D. The CDR3 is 13 amino acids. V was clipped by 6 bases and J by 3 bases, with 11 bases between them. The V gene's germline CDR1 is MNHNS and CDR2 SASEGT.

This clonotype was seen a handful of times. V usage is TRBV30 and J usage is TRBJ2-3; TRBD2 agrees at 7 bases. V was clipped by 8 bases and J by 4 bases; unmatched bases: 12. CDR1 and CDR2 (germline): GTSNPN, SVGIG (reference sequence). There are 14 residues in the CDR3. CDR3: CAGTRLSGADTQYF. CDR3 DNA: TGTGCCGGAACCCGCCTAAGCGGGGCAGATACGCAGTATTTT.

This clonotype was seen a few times. This sequence joins TRBV6-6 and TRBJ2-3; weak D call: TRBD1 (5 bases). The CDR3 runs to 16 residues. Germline V lookup: CDR1 MNHNY, CDR2 SVGAGI (reference sequence). The V and J ends lost 6 bases and 4 bases respectively, with 20 bases between them. CDR3 amino acids: CASRNKTGLPSDTQYF. CDR3 coding DNA: TGTGCCAGCAGAAACAAAACAGGCCTCCCCTCAGATACGCAGTATTTT.

The V gene is TRBV6-2 or TRBV6-3, the J gene TRBJ1-5; 8 bases are shared with TRBD1. V shed 0 bases, J shed 0 bases, and the junction held 10 bases outside the gene matches. The CDR3 is made up of 19 amino acids. In germline, CDR1 is MNHEY, CDR2 SVGEGT. CDR3 coding DNA: TGTGCCAGCAGTTACTCGGGCAGGGGGCAGCTCTATAGCAATCAGCCCCAGCATTTT. The encoded protein is CASSYSGRGQLYSNQPQHF.

This clonotype was seen a few times. The V and J genes are TRBV7-9 and TRBJ2-6, with no clear D. The V end was cut by 6 bases, the J end by 2 bases, with 2 bases between. The CDR3 spans 12 residues. Germline V gene lookup returns CDR1 SEHNR and CDR2 FQNEAQ (reference sequence). CDR3 DNA sequence: TGTGCCAGCAGTGCTGGGGCCAACGTCCTGACTTTC. Its translation is CASSAGANVLTF.

This chain connects TRBV7-2 to TRBJ1-6, with 11 bases matching TRBD1. CDR1 is SGHTA and CDR2 is FQGNSA in the germline V gene. The CDR3 contains 15 residues. The ends lost 5 bases at V and 10 bases at J; junction bases unmatched: 7. The CDR3 bases are TGTGCCAGCAGCGCGGACAGGGGGCTTAACTCACCCCTCCACTTT. It codes for CASSADRGLNSPLHF.

This sequence joins TRBV11-1 and TRBJ2-7; 14 bases align to TRBD2. Germline V CDR1 and CDR2: SGHAT, FQDESV (reference sequence). Trimming at V came to 4 bases and at J to 0 bases, leaving 5 bases not matched to a gene. This CDR3 region has 17 residues. CDR3 residues: CASSSRLAGGSSYEQYF. CDR3 sequence (DNA): TGTGCCAGCAGCTCGAGACTAGCGGGGGGGAGCTCCTACGAGCAGTACTTC.

The rearrangement joins TRBV5-6 to TRBJ2-7; TRBD1 aligns across 9 bases. After removal of 0 bases from V and 3 bases from J, the junction contained 1 base not matched to a gene. The CDR3 is 14 residues long. The germline V gene encodes CDR1 SGHDT and CDR2 YYEEEE. The CDR3, as DNA: TGTGCCAGCAGCTTGGGGGACAGGGTCTACGAGCAGTACTTC. Translated: CASSLGDRVYEQYF.

Only a few counts were recorded for this clonotype. The rearrangement links TRBV27 to TRBJ2-1; tentative D call: TRBD2 (5 bases). V was pared by 1 base and J by 7 bases, with 17 bases between. The CDR3 is 16 amino acids. Germline CDR1 reads MNHEY; CDR2 reads SMNVEV (reference sequence). CDR3 protein: CASSLFDYPPGNEQFF. The CDR3 region has the DNA TGTGCCAGCAGTTTATTCGACTACCCCCCGGGAAATGAGCAGTTCTTC.

The chain employs TRBV6-5 and TRBJ1-1; D not resolved. The CDR3 has 17 amino acids. V was pared by 2 bases and J by 1 base, with 17 bases between. CDR1 is MNHEY, CDR2 SVGAGI, per germline. CDR3 sequence (DNA): TGTGCCAGCAGTTACACAATGTGGGGAGGTAAGAACACTGAAGCTTTCTTT. This gives the protein CASSYTMWGGKNTEAFF.

The chain uses TRBV6-5 and TRBJ2-3, with 8 bases identical to TRBD1. In germline, CDR1 is MNHEY, CDR2 SVGAGI. The CDR3 is made up of 17 amino acids. With 0 bases clipped from V and 6 bases from J, the junction kept 11 bases outside the gene matches. CDR3 sequence: CASSYSRQGRGPDTQYF. CDR3 DNA: TGTGCCAGCAGTTACTCTCGACAGGGGCGAGGGCCGGATACGCAGTATTTT.

The chain links TRBV5-1 to TRBJ2-3; D assignment may be TRBD1 or TRBD2 (5 bases each). In germline, CDR1 is SGHRS, CDR2 YFSETQ. CDR3 length: 14 amino acids. The germline V and J ends were trimmed by 3 bases and 5 bases, with 13 bases remaining between them. In DNA form, the CDR3 reads TGCGCCAGCAGCTGGGACGGACCGGGAGATACGCAGTATTTT. Translating gives CASSWDGPGDTQYF.

The V gene is TRBV7-9, the J gene TRBJ2-1; 8 bases are a match to TRBD2. The germline V gene has CDR1 SEHNR and CDR2 FQNEAQ (reference sequence). Unmatched junction bases numbered 9, after V lost 5 bases and J lost 0 bases. There are 17 residues in the CDR3. CDR3 sequence reads: CASSPPIAGRSYNEQFF. The CDR3 bases are TGTGCCAGCAGCCCTCCGATAGCGGGACGCTCCTACAATGAGCAGTTCTTC.

This clonotype was counted only a few times. The rearrangement joins TRBV27 to TRBJ2-1, with TRBD2 as a possible D gene (7 bases). The CDR3 length is 19 residues. Germline loops: CDR1 MNHEY, CDR2 SMNVEV (reference sequence). V was shortened by 3 bases and J by 4 bases, with 25 bases between the two germline ends. In DNA form, the CDR3 reads TGTGCCAGCAGTTTGAGGGGCCCTCATCTAGCGGACAGATACAATGAGCAGTTCTTC. Encoded protein: CASSLRGPHLADRYNEQFF.

V usage is TRBV15 and J usage is TRBJ2-7, with 8 bases fitting TRBD1. Germline CDR1 reads LNHNV; CDR2 reads YYDKDF (reference sequence). The CDR3 totals 15 residues. Unmatched junction bases numbered 13, after V lost 2 bases and J lost 10 bases. CDR3 DNA: TGTGCCACCAGCAGAAGAGGGACAGGTTTGCTTGCCCAGTACTTC. This gives the protein CATSRRGTGLLAQYF.

This clonotype was seen a few times. The chain carries TRBV6-5 and TRBJ2-7, with D hard to call. The CDR3 consists of 14 residues. In germline, CDR1 is MNHEY, CDR2 SVGAGI. V was trimmed by 6 bases and J by 6 bases, leaving 18 bases between them. The CDR3, as DNA: TGTGCCAGCAGCCCGCGTGGGTGGCGGCGCGAGCAGTACTTC. Amino acid sequence: CASSPRGWRREQYF.

This clonotype rates as medium-sized (0.01 to 0.1%). The V call is TRBV6-5, the J call TRBJ1-5, with unresolved D. Trimming shortened V by 0 bases and J by 1 base, and 1 base separated the two germline ends. The CDR3 length is 13 residues. Germline V gene sequence: CDR1 MNHEY, CDR2 SVGAGI. The CDR3 sequence: CASSYSSNQPQHF. The CDR3, as DNA: TGTGCCAGCAGTTACTCCAGCAATCAGCCCCAGCATTTT.